This TCR beta chain was sequenced for a study of cytomegalovirus exposure and HLA in healthy donors. As to this clone: Its antigen is currently unknown.

60 Vbeta and 13 Jbeta primers were used in PCR. Methods used by the authors: Some 9.9 million of 65 million to 95 million unique TCR beta chains were shared, per a later count. Clones were sequenced by immunoSEQ multiplex PCR, and TCRdb holds only the in-frame ones, with some missing. V and J calls and clone size are given by that table; D and trimming were obtained from the DNA. In the table there are over 150,000 clones, more than 60% of which are singletons. The CDR3 has 15 amino acids. Germline CDR1 reads SEHNR; CDR2 reads FQNEAQ (reference sequence). V gave up 0 bases and J gave up 7 bases, with 16 bases separating them. Findings and caveats of the study: Most TCR sequences showed up rarely, but some public TCRs showed up in many donors. What was likely a sequencing artifact was a cluster of highly shared sequence variants.

This clonotype was obtained from a woman aged 25-40 years in good health and CMV-seropositive. The sequencing sample was made of PBMCs. The rearrangement joins TRBV7-9 to TRBJ2-7, with a possible D match to TRBD2 (5 bases). CDR3 sequence: CASSLAAAGLGEQYF. CDR3 in DNA: TGTGCCAGCAGCTTAGCCGCGGCGGGCCTGGGGGAGCAGTACTTC.